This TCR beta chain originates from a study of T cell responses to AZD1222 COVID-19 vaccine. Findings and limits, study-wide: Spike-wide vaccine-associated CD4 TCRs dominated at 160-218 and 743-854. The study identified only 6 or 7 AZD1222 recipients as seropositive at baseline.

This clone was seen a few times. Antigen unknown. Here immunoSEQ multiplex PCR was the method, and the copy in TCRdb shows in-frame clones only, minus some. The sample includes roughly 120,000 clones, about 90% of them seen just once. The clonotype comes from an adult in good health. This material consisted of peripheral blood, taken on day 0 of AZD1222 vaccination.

The CDR3 is CASSPPTGLAGNEQFF. The CDR3 DNA reads TGTGCCAGCTCACCACCCACAGGACTAGCGGGCAATGAGCAGTTCTTC. The chain links TRBV18 to TRBJ2-1; TRBD2 aligns across 11 bases. The CDR3 is 16 residues long. Germline V gene data show CDR1 as KGHSH and CDR2 as LQKENI. Germline trimming cut 0 bases from V and 6 bases from J; bases unmatched to any gene: 4.